These T cell receptor beta chains were read from a single sample in a study of blood T cell repertoires in COVID-19. TCRdb keeps only in-frame clones here, not all; method: immunoSEQ multiplex PCR. The sample shows under 200,000 clones, 82% of them seen only once. Sequenced: PBMCs or T cells enriched from blood (not recorded which). Source of these receptors: a woman aged 55-70 years with acute COVID-19. CDR3s include the opening cysteine and the closing phenylalanine or tryptophan. The order of the fields is D gene, J gene, V gene, clone size, CDR3 protein, CDR3 DNA. A D gene is named only where the DNA matches it firmly. A clone size is listed for some rows: how often the clone was seen (once, few, many), or a class if it is expanded.

>NA|TRBJ2-7|TRBV10-2|NA
CASSDGQTYEQYF
TGCGCCAGCAGTGATGGACAGACCTACGAGCAGTACTTC
>TRBD1|TRBJ1-5|TRBV19|NA
CASCAGQLNQPQHF
TGTGCCAGCTGCGCGGGACAGCTTAATCAGCCCCAGCATTTT
>TRBD2|TRBJ2-7|TRBV4-3|NA
CASSQDLAGGPGAYEQYF
TGCGCCAGCAGCCAAGATCTGGCGGGAGGGCCCGGGGCCTACGAGCAGTACTTC
>NA|TRBJ2-6|TRBV6-5|NA
CATGGYSGANVLTF
TGTGCCACCGGGGGTTACTCTGGGGCCAACGTCCTGACTTTC
>NA|TRBJ1-2|TRBV3-1/TRBV3-2|NA
CASSQAQGIYGYTF
TGTGCCAGCAGCCAGGCTCAGGGAATCTATGGCTACACCTTC
>NA|TRBJ1-5|TRBV6-5|NA
CASSYSIRVRQPQHF
TGTGCCAGCAGTTACTCGATCAGGGTTCGACAGCCCCAGCATTTT
>TRBD1|TRBJ1-6|TRBV4-3|NA
CASSRSTGTGASPLHF
TGCGCCAGCAGCCGTTCGACCGGGACAGGGGCTTCACCCCTCCACTTT
>NA|TRBJ2-6|TRBV7-9|NA
CASSLDGRALSGANVLTF
TGTGCCAGCAGCTTAGACGGCAGGGCGCTCTCTGGGGCCAACGTCCTGACTTTC
>NA|TRBJ2-7|TRBV7-2|NA
CASSLALVAVGEQYF
TGTGCCAGCAGCTTAGCGTTAGTAGCGGTGGGCGAGCAGTACTTC
>NA|TRBJ1-6|TRBV5-1|once
CASSLAGKGHPASPLHF
TGCGCCAGCAGCTTGGCTGGGAAGGGGCACCCTGCTTCACCCCTCCACTTT
>NA|TRBJ2-2|TRBV18|NA
CASSPTGTTNTGELFF
TGTGCCAGCTCACCGACCGGGACAACTAACACCGGGGAGCTGTTTTTT
>NA|TRBJ1-2|TRBV4-2|NA
CASSHSLGGTRPVGYTF
TGTGCCAGCAGCCATTCCCTGGGGGGGACACGTCCGGTTGGCTACACCTTC
>TRBD1|TRBJ2-7|TRBV4-1|NA
CASSKPGQGANEQYF
TGCGCCAGCAGCAAACCGGGACAGGGGGCGAATGAGCAGTACTTC